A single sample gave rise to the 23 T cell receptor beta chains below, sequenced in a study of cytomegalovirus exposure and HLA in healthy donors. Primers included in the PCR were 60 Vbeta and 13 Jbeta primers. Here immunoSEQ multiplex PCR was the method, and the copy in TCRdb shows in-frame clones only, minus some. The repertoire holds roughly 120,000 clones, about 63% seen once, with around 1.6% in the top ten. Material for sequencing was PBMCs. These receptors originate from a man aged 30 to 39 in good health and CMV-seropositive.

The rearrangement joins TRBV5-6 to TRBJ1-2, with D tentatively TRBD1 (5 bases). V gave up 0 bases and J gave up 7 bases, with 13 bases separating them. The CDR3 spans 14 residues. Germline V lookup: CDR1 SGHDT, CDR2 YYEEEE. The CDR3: CASSLGLGQGGYTF. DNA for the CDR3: TGTGCCAGCAGCTTGGGGTTGGGCCAGGGTGGCTACACCTTC.

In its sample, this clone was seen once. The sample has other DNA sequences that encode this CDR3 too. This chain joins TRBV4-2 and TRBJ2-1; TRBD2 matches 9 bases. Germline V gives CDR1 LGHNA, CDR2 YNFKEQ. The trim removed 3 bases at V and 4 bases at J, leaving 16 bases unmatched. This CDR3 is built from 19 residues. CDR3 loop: CASSQNWLAGFDRYNEQFF. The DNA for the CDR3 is TGTGCCAGCAGCCAGAACTGGCTAGCGGGATTCGACCGGTACAATGAGCAGTTCTTC.

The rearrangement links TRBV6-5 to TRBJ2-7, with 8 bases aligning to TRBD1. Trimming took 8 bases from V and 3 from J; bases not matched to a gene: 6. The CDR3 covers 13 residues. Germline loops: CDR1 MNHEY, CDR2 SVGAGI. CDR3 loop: CASQTGVFYEQYF. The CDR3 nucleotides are TGTGCCAGCCAGACAGGGGTTTTCTACGAGCAGTACTTC.

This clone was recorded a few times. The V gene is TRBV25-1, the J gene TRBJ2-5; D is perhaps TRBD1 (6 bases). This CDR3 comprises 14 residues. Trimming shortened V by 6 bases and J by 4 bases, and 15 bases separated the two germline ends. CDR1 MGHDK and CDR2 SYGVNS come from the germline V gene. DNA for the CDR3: TGTGCCAGCAGCCTCCCGGTACAGGGAGAGACCCAGTACTTC. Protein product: CASSLPVQGETQYF.

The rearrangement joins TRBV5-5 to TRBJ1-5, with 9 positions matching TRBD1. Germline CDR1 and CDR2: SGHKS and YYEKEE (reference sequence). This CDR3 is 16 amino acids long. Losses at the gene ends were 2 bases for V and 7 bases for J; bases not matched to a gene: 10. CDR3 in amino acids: CASSFQPDRGTQPQHF. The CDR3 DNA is TGTGCCAGCAGCTTTCAACCGGACAGGGGTACGCAGCCCCAGCATTTT.

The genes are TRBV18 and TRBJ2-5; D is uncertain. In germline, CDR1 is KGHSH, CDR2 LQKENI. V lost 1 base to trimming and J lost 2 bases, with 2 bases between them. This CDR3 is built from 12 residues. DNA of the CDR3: TGTGCCAGCTCACCACTACAAGAGACCCAGTACTTC. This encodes CASSPLQETQYF.

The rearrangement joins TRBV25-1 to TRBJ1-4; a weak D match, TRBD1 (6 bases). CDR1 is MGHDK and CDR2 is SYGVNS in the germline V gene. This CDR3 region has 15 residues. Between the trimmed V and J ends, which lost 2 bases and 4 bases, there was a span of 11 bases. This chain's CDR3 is CASSEPGGGNEKLFF. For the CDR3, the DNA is TGTGCCAGCAGTGAACCGGGGGGCGGTAATGAAAAACTGTTTTTT.

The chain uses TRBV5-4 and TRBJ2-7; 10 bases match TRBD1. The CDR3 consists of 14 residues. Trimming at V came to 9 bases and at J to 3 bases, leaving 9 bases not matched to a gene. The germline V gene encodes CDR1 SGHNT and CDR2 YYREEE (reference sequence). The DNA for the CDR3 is TGTGCCATGGCGCAGGGGACAGGGGACTACGAGCAGTACTTC. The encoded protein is CAMAQGTGDYEQYF.

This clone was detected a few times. This chain's CDR3 is CASSVGWSGEQFF. CDR3 nucleotides: TGTGCCAGCAGTGTTGGGTGGTCGGGTGAGCAGTTCTTC. The V and J genes are TRBV2 and TRBJ2-1, with D hard to call. V lost 4 bases and J 9 bases, leaving 13 bases between the germline ends. Germline V lookup: CDR1 SNHLY, CDR2 FYNNEI. The CDR3 is 13 amino acids.

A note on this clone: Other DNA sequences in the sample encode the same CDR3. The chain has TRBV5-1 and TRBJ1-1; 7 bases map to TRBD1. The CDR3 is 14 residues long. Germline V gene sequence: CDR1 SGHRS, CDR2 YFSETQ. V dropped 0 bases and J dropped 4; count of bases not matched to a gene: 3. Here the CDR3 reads CASSLEGGGTEAFF. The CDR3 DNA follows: TGCGCCAGCAGCTTGGAAGGGGGCGGCACTGAAGCTTTCTTT.

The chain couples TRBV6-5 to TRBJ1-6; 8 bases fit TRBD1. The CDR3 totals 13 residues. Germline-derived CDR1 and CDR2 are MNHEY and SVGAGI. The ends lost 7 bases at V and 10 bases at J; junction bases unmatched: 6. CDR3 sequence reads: CASMTGAVSPLHF. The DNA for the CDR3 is TGTGCCAGCATGACAGGGGCTGTGTCACCCCTCCACTTT.

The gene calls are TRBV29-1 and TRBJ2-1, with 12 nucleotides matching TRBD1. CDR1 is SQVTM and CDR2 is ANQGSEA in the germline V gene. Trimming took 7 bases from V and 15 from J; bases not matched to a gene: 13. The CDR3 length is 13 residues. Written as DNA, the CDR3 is TGCAGCGGGTCGGGGACAGGGGGCGAATCTGGGTTCTTC. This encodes CSGSGTGGESGFF.

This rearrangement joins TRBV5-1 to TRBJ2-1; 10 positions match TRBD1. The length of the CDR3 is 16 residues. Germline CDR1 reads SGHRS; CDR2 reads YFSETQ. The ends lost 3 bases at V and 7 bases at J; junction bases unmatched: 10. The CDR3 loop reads CASSSDPGQGWNEQFF. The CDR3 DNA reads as TGCGCCAGCAGCTCGGACCCGGGACAGGGGTGGAATGAGCAGTTCTTC. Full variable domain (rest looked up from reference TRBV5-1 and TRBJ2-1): KAGVTQTPRYLIKTRGQQVTLSCSPISGHRSVSWYQQTPGQGLQFLFEYFSETQRNKGNFPGRFSGRQFSNSRSEMNVSTLELGDSALYLCASSSDPGQGWNEQFFGPGTRLTVL.

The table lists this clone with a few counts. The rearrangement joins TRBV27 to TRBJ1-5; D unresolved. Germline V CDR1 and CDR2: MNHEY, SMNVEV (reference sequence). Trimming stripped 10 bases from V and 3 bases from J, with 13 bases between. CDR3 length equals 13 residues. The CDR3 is CATAARVNQPQHF. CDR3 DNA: TGTGCCACCGCCGCCCGAGTCAATCAGCCCCAGCATTTT.

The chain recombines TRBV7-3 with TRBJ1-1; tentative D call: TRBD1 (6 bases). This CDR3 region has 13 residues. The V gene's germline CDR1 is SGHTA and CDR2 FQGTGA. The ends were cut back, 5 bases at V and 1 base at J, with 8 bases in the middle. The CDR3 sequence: CASSTDRNTEAFF. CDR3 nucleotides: TGTGCCAGCAGCACGGACAGGAACACTGAAGCTTTCTTT.

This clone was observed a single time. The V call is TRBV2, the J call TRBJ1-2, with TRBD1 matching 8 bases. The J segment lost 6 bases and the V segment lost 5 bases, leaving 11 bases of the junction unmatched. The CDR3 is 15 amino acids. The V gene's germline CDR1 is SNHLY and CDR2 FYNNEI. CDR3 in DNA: TGTGCCAGCAGTCTCACAGGGGGAGAAGGTGATGGCTACACCTTC. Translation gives CASSLTGGEGDGYTF.

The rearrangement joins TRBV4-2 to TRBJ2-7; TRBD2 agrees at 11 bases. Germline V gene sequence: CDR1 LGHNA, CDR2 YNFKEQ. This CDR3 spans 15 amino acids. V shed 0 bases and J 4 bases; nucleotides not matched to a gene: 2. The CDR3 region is CASSQETSGSYEQYF. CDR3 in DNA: TGTGCCAGCAGCCAAGAAACTAGCGGGAGTTACGAGCAGTACTTC.

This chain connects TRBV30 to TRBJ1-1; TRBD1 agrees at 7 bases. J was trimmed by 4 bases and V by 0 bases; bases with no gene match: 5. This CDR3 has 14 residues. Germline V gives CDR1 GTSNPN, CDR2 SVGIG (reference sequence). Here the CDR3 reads CAWSVSRQGTEAFF. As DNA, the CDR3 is TGTGCCTGGAGTGTAAGTCGACAGGGCACTGAAGCTTTCTTT.

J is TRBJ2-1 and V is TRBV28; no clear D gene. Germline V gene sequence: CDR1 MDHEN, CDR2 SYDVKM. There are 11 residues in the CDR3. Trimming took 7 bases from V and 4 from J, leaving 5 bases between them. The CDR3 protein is CASTNYNEQFF. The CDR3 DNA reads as TGTGCCAGCACCAATTACAATGAGCAGTTCTTC.

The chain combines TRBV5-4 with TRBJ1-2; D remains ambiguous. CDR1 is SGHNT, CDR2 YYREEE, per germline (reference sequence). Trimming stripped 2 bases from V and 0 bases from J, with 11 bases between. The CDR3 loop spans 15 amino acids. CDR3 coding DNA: TGTGCCAGCAGCTTTTGGAGGGCCTCTAACTATGGCTACACCTTC. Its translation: CASSFWRASNYGYTF.

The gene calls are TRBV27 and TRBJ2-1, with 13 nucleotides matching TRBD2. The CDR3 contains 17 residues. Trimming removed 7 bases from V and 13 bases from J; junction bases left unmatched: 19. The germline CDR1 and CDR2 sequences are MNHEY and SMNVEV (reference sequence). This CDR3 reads CASTPRPGLAGAILQFF. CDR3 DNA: TGTGCCAGCACTCCTCGCCCCGGACTAGCGGGGGCCATCTTACAGTTCTTC.

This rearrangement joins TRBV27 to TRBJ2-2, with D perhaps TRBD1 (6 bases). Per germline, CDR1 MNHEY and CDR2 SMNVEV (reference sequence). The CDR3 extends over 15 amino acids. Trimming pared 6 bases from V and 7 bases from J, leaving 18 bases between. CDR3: CASRAAGVDSGELFF. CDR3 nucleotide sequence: TGTGCCAGCAGAGCGGCAGGGGTCGACAGCGGGGAGCTGTTTTTT.

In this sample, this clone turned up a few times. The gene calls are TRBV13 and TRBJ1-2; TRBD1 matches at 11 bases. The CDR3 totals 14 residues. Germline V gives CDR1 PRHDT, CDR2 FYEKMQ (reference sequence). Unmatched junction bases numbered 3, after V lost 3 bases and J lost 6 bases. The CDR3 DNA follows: TGTGCCAGCAGCTTGAGGACAGGGGGCAATGGCTACACCTTC. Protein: CASSLRTGGNGYTF.